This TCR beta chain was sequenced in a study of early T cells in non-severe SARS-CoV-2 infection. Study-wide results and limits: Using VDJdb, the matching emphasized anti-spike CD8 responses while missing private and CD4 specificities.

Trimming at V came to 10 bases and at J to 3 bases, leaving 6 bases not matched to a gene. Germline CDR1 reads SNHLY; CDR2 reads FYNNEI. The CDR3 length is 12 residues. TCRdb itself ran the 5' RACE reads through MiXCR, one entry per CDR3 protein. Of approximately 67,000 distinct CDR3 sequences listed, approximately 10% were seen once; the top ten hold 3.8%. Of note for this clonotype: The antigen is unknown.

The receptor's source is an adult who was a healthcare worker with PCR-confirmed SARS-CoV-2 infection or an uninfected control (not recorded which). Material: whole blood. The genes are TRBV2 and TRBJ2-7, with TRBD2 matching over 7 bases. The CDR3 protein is CATDGTNYEQYF. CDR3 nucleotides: TGTGCCACCGACGGGACTAACTACGAGCAGTACTTC. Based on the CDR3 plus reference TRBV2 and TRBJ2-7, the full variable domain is EPEVTQTPSHQVTQMGQEVILRCVPISNHLYFYWYRQILGQKVEFLVSFYNNEISEKSEIFDDQFSVERPDGSNFTLKIRSTKLEDSAMYFCATDGTNYEQYFGPGTRLTVT.